The following is a T cell receptor beta chain sequence with its context. The sample originates from a study of blood T cell repertoires in COVID-19. Study processing details: It was from reference gene primer amplification that nucleated cell counts were estimated. Using immunoSEQ multiplex PCR, the repertoire was profiled, and TCRdb retains in-frame clones only, with some absent. That table furnishes V, J and clone size, whereas the DNA furnished D and trimming. Counted here are about 210,000 clones, about 87% occurring once; the ten biggest clones make up 1.5% to 2%. This TCR came from a man aged 65-85 years with acute or convalescent COVID-19. Sequencing used peripheral blood.

For the CDR3, the DNA is TGTGCCAGCAGTTCCCTCATCCGGGAGACCCAGTACTTC. Protein sequence: CASSSLIRETQYF. This rearrangement joins TRBV27 to TRBJ2-5; D call uncertain. The CDR3 consists of 13 residues. Deletions cut 4 bases from V and 5 bases from J, with 11 bases between. The germline V gene encodes CDR1 MNHEY and CDR2 SMNVEV (reference sequence).